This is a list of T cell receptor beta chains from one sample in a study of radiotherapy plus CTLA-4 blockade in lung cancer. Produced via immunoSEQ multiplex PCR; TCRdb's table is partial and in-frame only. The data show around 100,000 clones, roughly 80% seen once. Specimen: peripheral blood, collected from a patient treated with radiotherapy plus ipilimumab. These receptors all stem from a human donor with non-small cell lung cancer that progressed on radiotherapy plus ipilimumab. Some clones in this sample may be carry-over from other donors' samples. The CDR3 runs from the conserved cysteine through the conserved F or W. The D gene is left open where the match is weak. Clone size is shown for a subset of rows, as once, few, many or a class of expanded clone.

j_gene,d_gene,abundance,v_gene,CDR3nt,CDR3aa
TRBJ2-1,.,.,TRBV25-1,TGTGCCAGCAGTGACCTGCGACTGGGGAGGTACAATGAGCAGTTCTTC,CASSDLRLGRYNEQFF
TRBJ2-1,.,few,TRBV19,TGTGCCAGTAGTATAGGGGGCAGGGCTTACAATGAGCAGTTCTTC,CASSIGGRAYNEQFF
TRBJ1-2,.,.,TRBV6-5,TGTGCCAGCAGGTCGGACGGTCTAAGCTATGGCTACACCTTC,CASRSDGLSYGYTF
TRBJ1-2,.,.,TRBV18,TGTGCCAGCTCACTTGAGGGCTCTTATGGCTACACCTTC,CASSLEGSYGYTF
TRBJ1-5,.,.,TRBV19,TGTGCCAGATCTATCAGGATAATCAATCAGCCCCAGCATTTT,CARSIRIINQPQHF
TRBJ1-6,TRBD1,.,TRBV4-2,TGTGCCAGCAGCCAAGGACAGGGGGTTCCCCTCCACTTT,CASSQGQGVPLHF
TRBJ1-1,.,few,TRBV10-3,TGTGCCATCAGTGAGTCGAGTGCGTGGACGAACACTGAAGCTTTCTTT,CAISESSAWTNTEAFF
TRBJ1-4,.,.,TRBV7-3,TGTGCCAGCAGCTTAGGGTCCGGGAGCAAACTGTTTTTT,CASSLGSGSKLFF
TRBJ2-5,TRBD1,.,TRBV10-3,TGTGCCATCAGTGAACAGGGGCAAGAGACCCAGTACTTC,CAISEQGQETQYF
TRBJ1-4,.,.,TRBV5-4,TGTGCCAGCAGCTTAAAGGGAGTTAGCGAAAAACTGTTTTTT,CASSLKGVSEKLFF
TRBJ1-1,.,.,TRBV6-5,TGTGCCAGCAGGAGTGCGACGGCGAACACTGAAGCTTTCTTT,CASRSATANTEAFF
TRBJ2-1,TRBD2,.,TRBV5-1,TGCGCCAGCAGCCCCAGGACTAGCGGGGGGGCTTGGGAGCAGTTCTTC,CASSPRTSGGAWEQFF
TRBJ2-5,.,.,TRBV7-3,TGTGCCAGCAGCCCTAACAGCGGAGGGGAGACCCAGTACTTC,CASSPNSGGETQYF
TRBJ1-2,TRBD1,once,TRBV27,TGTGCCAGCAGTCCGAACACAGGGGGCTCGGTCTATGGCTACACCTTC,CASSPNTGGSVYGYTF
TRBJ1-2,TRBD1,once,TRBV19,TGTGCCAGCGGGGCCAGGGGGCTGGGTGGCTACACCTTC,CASGARGLGGYTF
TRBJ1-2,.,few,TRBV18,TGTGCCAGCTCACCACCCGGGACGCCTGGGAGGGATGGCTACACCTTC,CASSPPGTPGRDGYTF
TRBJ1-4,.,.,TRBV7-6,TGTGCCAGCAGCTTAGTCGGCAAAAGGTATAATGAAAAACTGTTTTTT,CASSLVGKRYNEKLFF
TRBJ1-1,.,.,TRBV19,TGTGCCAGTAGTATTGGCCAGGGGTACACTGAAGCTTTCTTT,CASSIGQGYTEAFF
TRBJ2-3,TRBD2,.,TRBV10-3,TGTGCCATCAGTGAGCCACGGGTGGCGGGGGGGCCAGCAGATACGCAGTATTTT,CAISEPRVAGGPADTQYF
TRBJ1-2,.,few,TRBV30,TGTGCCTGGAGTGGGCCCAGCTATGGCTACACCTTC,CAWSGPSYGYTF
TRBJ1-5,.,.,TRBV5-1,TGCGCCAGCAGTTTAACAGGGATGGGGAATCAGCCCCAGCATTTT,CASSLTGMGNQPQHF
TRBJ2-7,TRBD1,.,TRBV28,TGTGCCAGCAGAAGTACCGGGACAGGGGGATCCTACGAGCAGTACTTC,CASRSTGTGGSYEQYF
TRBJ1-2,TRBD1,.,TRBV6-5,TGTGCCAGCAGTGTCACAGGGGAATATGGCTACACCTTC,CASSVTGEYGYTF
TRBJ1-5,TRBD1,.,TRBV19,TGTGCCAGTAGTTTCTCAAGGGGGCGCGGTAGTCAGCCCCAGCATTTT,CASSFSRGRGSQPQHF
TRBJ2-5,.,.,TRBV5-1,TGCGCCAGCAGCACACAATGGCGCAGTCACGAGACCCAGTACTTC,CASSTQWRSHETQYF
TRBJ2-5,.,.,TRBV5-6,TGTGCCAGCACCCCAAGGGGGTTGGGAGAGACCCAGTACTTC,CASTPRGLGETQYF
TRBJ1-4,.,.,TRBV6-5,TGTGCCAGCAGTCGGGAGACTAATGAAAAACTGTTTTTT,CASSRETNEKLFF
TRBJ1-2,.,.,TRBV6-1,TGTGCCAGCAGTGAAGGATTTGGTTTTGAGGGCTACACCTTC,CASSEGFGFEGYTF
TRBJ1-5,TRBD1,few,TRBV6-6,TGTGCCAGCAGGCGGGACAGGGAGGACAATCAGCCCCAGCATTTT,CASRRDREDNQPQHF
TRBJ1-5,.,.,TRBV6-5,TGTGCCAGCAGTTCCCCGTCAGATAGCAATCAGCCCCAGCATTTT,CASSSPSDSNQPQHF
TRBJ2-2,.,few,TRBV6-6,TGTGCCAGCAGTTACTCGTGGGGGGATCCGACCGGGGAGCTGTTTTTT,CASSYSWGDPTGELFF
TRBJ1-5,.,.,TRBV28,TGTGCCAGCACGGACGGATATCAGCCCCAGCATTTT,CASTDGYQPQHF
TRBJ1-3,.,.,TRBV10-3,TGTGCCATCAGTGAGGGAGTGGCCAGGGTTGCCTCTGGAAACACCATATATTTT,CAISEGVARVASGNTIYF
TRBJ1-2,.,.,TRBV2,TGTGCCAGCAGTGGGGACCGACGGTCTGGCTACACCTTC,CASSGDRRSGYTF
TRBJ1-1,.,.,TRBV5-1,TGCGCCAGCAGCTTCAAGGGGGATGACACTGAAGCTTTCTTT,CASSFKGDDTEAFF
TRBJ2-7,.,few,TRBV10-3,TGTGCCATCACTAGCGACTCCTACGAGCAGTACTTC,CAITSDSYEQYF
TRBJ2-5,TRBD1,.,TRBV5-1,TGCGCCAGCAGCCCGACAGGGGGACAGACCCAGTACTTC,CASSPTGGQTQYF
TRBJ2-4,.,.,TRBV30,TGTGCCTGGAGTGTACTCCCCCTTTCGGGAGCCAAAAACATTCAGTACTTC,CAWSVLPLSGAKNIQYF
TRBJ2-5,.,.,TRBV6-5,TGTGCCAGCAGCCCATTTGACGACCCGCGGGAGACCCAGTACTTC,CASSPFDDPRETQYF
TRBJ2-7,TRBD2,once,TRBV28,TGTGCCAGCAGCCCTAGCGGGGGGGCCTCGTTGGACGAGCAGTACTTC,CASSPSGGASLDEQYF
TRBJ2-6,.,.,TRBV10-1,TGCGCCAGCAGCTTCTCTGGGGCCAACGTCCTGACTTTC,CASSFSGANVLTF
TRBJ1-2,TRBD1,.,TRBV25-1,TGTGCCAGCAGTGAAGCGGGGCAGGGGGCGGACTATGGCTACACCTTC,CASSEAGQGADYGYTF
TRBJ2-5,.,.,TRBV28,TGTGCCAGCAGTCCCCATCTAACAGGTTGGGAAGAGACCCAGTACTTC,CASSPHLTGWEETQYF
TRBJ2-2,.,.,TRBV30,TGTGCCTGGAGTCCTTGGGGGGCCGGGGAGCTGTTTTTT,CAWSPWGAGELFF
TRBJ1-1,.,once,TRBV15,TGTGCCACCAGCAGAGAGATGACCATGAACACTGAAGCTTTCTTT,CATSREMTMNTEAFF
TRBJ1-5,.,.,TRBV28,TGTGCCAGCAGGGTGGTTGAACAGCCCCAGCATTTT,CASRVVEQPQHF
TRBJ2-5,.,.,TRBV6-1,TGTGCCAGCAGTGCCAAACAGCACCAAGAGACCCAGTACTTC,CASSAKQHQETQYF
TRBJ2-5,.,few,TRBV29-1,TGCAGCGTTGAAGATCTTCAGGGGCGCGGGGAGACCCAGTACTTC,CSVEDLQGRGETQYF
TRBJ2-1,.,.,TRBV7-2,TGTGCCAGCAGCTTATGGGAAAACAATGAGCAGTTCTTC,CASSLWENNEQFF
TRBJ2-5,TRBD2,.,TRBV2,TGTGCCAGCAGAGCTCGGACTAGCGGGGTGGAGACCCAGTACTTC,CASRARTSGVETQYF
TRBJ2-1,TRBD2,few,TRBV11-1,TGTGCCAGCAGCTTGGGTACTAGCGGGGGCCATGAGCAGTTCTTC,CASSLGTSGGHEQFF
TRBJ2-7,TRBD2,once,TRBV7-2,TGTGCCAGCAGCTTGTCCAGACTAGCGGACGAGCAGTACTTC,CASSLSRLADEQYF
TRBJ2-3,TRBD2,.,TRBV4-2,TGTGCCAGCAGCCGGACTCTAGCGGGGGGCAAGGCAGATACGCAGTATTTT,CASSRTLAGGKADTQYF
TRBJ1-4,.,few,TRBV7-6,TGTGCCAGCAGTCTTACGGTCGGGCCGCCCTATGAAAAACTGTTTTTT,CASSLTVGPPYEKLFF
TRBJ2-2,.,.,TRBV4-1,TGCGCCAGCAGCCAAGCTGTGGGGTACACCGGGGAGCTGTTTTTT,CASSQAVGYTGELFF
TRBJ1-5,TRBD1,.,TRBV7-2,TGTGCCAGCAGCCCACAGGGGACAAATCAGCCCCAGCATTTT,CASSPQGTNQPQHF
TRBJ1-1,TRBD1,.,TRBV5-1,TGCGCCAGCAGCGGGACAGGGGGCACTGAAGCTTTCTTT,CASSGTGGTEAFF